A selection of T cell receptor beta chains follows, all from one sample in a study of graft-versus-host responses after intestinal transplantation. Their specific antigens are unknown. Produced via immunoSEQ multiplex PCR; TCRdb's table is partial and in-frame only. This table has 45,000 to 60,000 clones, around 90% appearing once. Source: unstimulated CD4+ T cells sorted from spleen or lymph node cells, taken before transplant. The receptors stem from a human donor who was the organ donor for an intestinal transplant. The CDR3 runs from the conserved cysteine through the conserved F or W. The order of the fields is clone size, D gene, V gene, J gene, CDR3 DNA, CDR3 protein. The D gene is left open where the match is weak. Expanded clones are given a class, and other clones once, few, many or no size at all.

>.|.|TRBV30|TRBJ2-7
TGTGCCTGGAGTGTACTAAGATTCTCGTCCCACGAGCAGTACTTC
CAWSVLRFSSHEQYF
>once|.|TRBV2|TRBJ2-5
TGTGCCAGCGGACTATATGAAGAGACCCAGTACTTC
CASGLYEETQYF
>.|TRBD1|TRBV10-3|TRBJ2-7
TGTGCCATCAGAGGACAGGGTTACGAGCAGTACTTC
CAIRGQGYEQYF
>once|.|TRBV28|TRBJ1-1
TGTGCCACCCACAGGGAAATGAACACTGAAGCTTTCTTT
CATHREMNTEAFF
>.|TRBD2|TRBV11-2|TRBJ2-5
TGTGCCAGCAGCCTGACTAGCTGGCAAGAGACCCAGTACTTC
CASSLTSWQETQYF
>.|.|TRBV7-9|TRBJ2-1
TGTGCCAGCAGCTTAGCGCGGGCTAGCAGCCCTGAGGATGAGCAGTTCTTC
CASSLARASSPEDEQFF
>once|TRBD2|TRBV11-2|TRBJ2-7
TGTGCCAGCAGCTTAGAAGGGGGACTAGCGGGAAAGTGCGAGCAGTACTTC
CASSLEGGLAGKCEQYF
>.|.|TRBV7-7|TRBJ2-1
TGTGCTAGCAGCGTCGGTGGCTCCTACAATGAGCAGTTCTTC
CASSVGGSYNEQFF
>.|.|TRBV28|TRBJ2-5
TGTGCCAGCAGATGGACCTTCGAAGAGACCCAGTACTTC
CASRWTFEETQYF
>.|TRBD2|TRBV6-1|TRBJ2-7
TGTGCCAGCAATAGCGGGAGGGCCTCCTACGAGCAGTACTTC
CASNSGRASYEQYF
>.|.|TRBV2|TRBJ2-1
TGTGCCAGCAATGAGCGGATTACCTACAATGAGCAGTTCTTC
CASNERITYNEQFF